This is a list of T cell receptor beta chains from one sample in a study of cytomegalovirus exposure and HLA in healthy donors. Using immunoSEQ multiplex PCR, the repertoire was profiled, and TCRdb retains in-frame clones only, with some absent. Of roughly 140,000 clones listed, roughly four fifths are singletons. Material: PBMCs. The receptor source for this set is a man aged 35 to 55 in good health and CMV-seropositive. Each CDR3 is given with its conserved first and last residue. Each record gives: J gene, D gene, V gene, clone size, CDR3 protein, CDR3 DNA. The D gene is left open where the match is weak. Size tells how often a clone was seen (once, few, many) or the class of an expanded clone, and some rows leave it out.

TRBJ2-2,TRBD2,TRBV25-1,.,CASSEWRGGANTGELFF,TGTGCCAGCAGTGAATGGCGGGGAGGGGCGAACACCGGGGAGCTGTTTTTT
TRBJ2-7,.,TRBV28,.,CASTDGGTWIYEQYF,TGTGCCAGCACCGACGGAGGGACCTGGATCTACGAGCAGTACTTC
TRBJ1-1,.,TRBV6-5,.,CASIQGRGNTEAFF,TGTGCCAGCATTCAGGGAAGGGGGAACACTGAAGCTTTCTTT
TRBJ1-2,.,TRBV27,.,CASRGTNRDNYGYTF,TGTGCCAGCCGGGGAACCAACAGGGACAACTATGGCTACACCTTC
TRBJ1-6,TRBD1,TRBV6-1,.,CASKTGTENSPLHF,TGTGCCAGCAAAACCGGGACAGAAAATTCACCCCTCCACTTT
TRBJ1-1,.,TRBV7-9,.,CASSPPGRGLNTEAFF,TGTGCCAGCAGCCCCCCGGGGAGGGGCTTGAACACTGAAGCTTTCTTT
TRBJ1-2,TRBD1,TRBV4-3,.,CASSPLLPGTGGFISGYTF,TGCGCCAGCAGCCCCTTACTTCCCGGGACAGGGGGTTTTATTAGTGGCTACACCTTC
TRBJ2-2,TRBD1,TRBV7-9,.,CASSLPGGQAYTGELFF,TGTGCCAGCAGCCTACCCGGGGGACAGGCCTACACCGGGGAGCTGTTTTTT
TRBJ1-4,TRBD1,TRBV30,few,CAWSQTGGTTSTNEKLFF,TGTGCCTGGAGCCAGACAGGGGGCACTACCTCAACTAATGAAAAACTGTTTTTT
TRBJ2-5,.,TRBV15,.,CATSRDRETQYF,TGTGCCACCAGCAGAGATCGGGAGACCCAGTACTTC
TRBJ2-7,.,TRBV15,.,CATSRAWSEASYF,TGTGCCACCAGCAGAGCCTGGTCGGAAGCGTCGTACTTC
TRBJ2-1,.,TRBV25-1,.,CASGTNYNEQFF,TGTGCCAGCGGGACAAACTACAATGAGCAGTTCTTC
TRBJ2-3,TRBD2,TRBV28,.,CASSKAGGPTDTQYF,TGTGCCAGCAGTAAAGCGGGAGGGCCAACAGATACGCAGTATTTT
TRBJ1-4,.,TRBV2,.,CASSEWGGTNEKLFF,TGTGCCAGCAGTGAATGGGGGGGCACTAATGAAAAACTGTTTTTT
TRBJ2-3,TRBD2,TRBV9,.,CASSVREGGSTDTQYF,TGTGCCAGCAGCGTCCGGGAGGGCGGGAGCACAGATACGCAGTATTTT
TRBJ2-1,.,TRBV6-5,.,CASSLTESSYNEQFF,TGTGCCAGCAGTTTGACAGAAAGCTCCTACAATGAGCAGTTCTTC
TRBJ1-2,.,TRBV9,.,CASSDTLGGYTF,TGTGCCAGCAGCGACACCCTTGGTGGCTACACCTTC
TRBJ1-5,TRBD1,TRBV30,.,CAWSWTGEQPQHF,TGTGCCTGGAGTTGGACAGGGGAGCAGCCCCAGCATTTT
TRBJ1-1,TRBD1,TRBV18,.,CASSQKDRASSAFF,TGTGCCAGCTCACAAAAGGACAGGGCAAGTAGCGCTTTCTTT
TRBJ1-2,TRBD1,TRBV7-9,.,CASSLGDRPHYGYTF,TGTGCCAGCAGCTTAGGGGACAGGCCTCACTATGGCTACACCTTC
TRBJ1-5,TRBD1,TRBV5-6,.,CASSLTGQGNQPQHF,TGTGCCAGCAGCTTGACCGGACAGGGAAATCAGCCCCAGCATTTT
TRBJ2-7,TRBD2,TRBV29-1,few,CSVDSSGSEQYF,TGCAGCGTTGACTCTAGCGGTAGCGAGCAGTACTTC
TRBJ2-3,.,TRBV7-9,.,CASSPSRGRNTDTQYF,TGTGCCAGCAGCCCCTCTCGCGGCAGAAACACAGATACGCAGTATTTT
TRBJ2-4,TRBD2,TRBV10-1,once,CASSESRNFSGRAKNIQYF,TGCGCCAGCAGTGAGTCCAGAAATTTTAGCGGGAGGGCCAAAAACATTCAGTACTTC
TRBJ2-7,TRBD1,TRBV4-1,few,CASSPPGTVGDEQYF,TGCGCCAGCAGCCCGCCCGGGACAGTCGGGGACGAGCAGTACTTC
TRBJ2-5,.,TRBV6-5,once,CASSYGSSQLIETQYF,TGTGCCAGCAGTTACGGGTCTAGCCAACTCATCGAGACCCAGTACTTC
TRBJ2-3,.,TRBV7-9,.,CASSLGQTDTDTQYF,TGTGCCAGCAGCTTAGGCCAAACAGATACGGATACGCAGTATTTT
TRBJ2-2,TRBD2,TRBV6-1,.,CASRTSGRSGELFF,TGTGCCAGCAGGACTAGCGGGAGGTCCGGGGAGCTGTTTTTT
TRBJ1-6,.,TRBV7-6,.,CASSLTAGGGSPLHF,TGTGCCAGCAGCTTGACGGCCGGGGGTGGTTCACCCCTCCACTTT
TRBJ1-5,TRBD1,TRBV2,.,CASSGGTGSYQPQHF,TGTGCCAGCAGTGGCGGGACAGGAAGCTATCAGCCCCAGCATTTT
TRBJ2-7,TRBD2,TRBV29-1,once,CSVGGGAQAYEQYF,TGCAGCGTTGGGGGGGGAGCGCAAGCCTACGAGCAGTACTTC
TRBJ2-1,TRBD2,TRBV28,.,CASSLFLAGEGNEQFF,TGTGCCAGCAGTTTGTTTCTAGCGGGAGAAGGCAATGAGCAGTTCTTC
TRBJ2-7,TRBD1,TRBV10-3,few,CAIRGTGPSSYEQYF,TGTGCCATCAGGGGGACAGGGCCGAGCTCCTACGAGCAGTACTTC
TRBJ2-3,TRBD2,TRBV6-4,few,CASSDGSGSTDTQYF,TGTGCCAGCAGTGACGGTAGCGGGAGCACAGATACGCAGTATTTT
TRBJ2-2,TRBD1,TRBV5-1,.,CASSSWDRSHTGELFF,TGCGCCAGCAGCTCCTGGGACAGGAGCCACACCGGGGAGCTGTTTTTT
TRBJ1-1,.,TRBV7-9,.,CASSSTRTAMNTEAFF,TGTGCCAGCAGCTCCACTCGGACAGCCATGAACACTGAAGCTTTCTTT
TRBJ2-7,TRBD1,TRBV9,.,CASSALGQGNEQYF,TGTGCCAGCAGCGCCCTGGGACAGGGAAACGAGCAGTACTTC
TRBJ2-3,.,TRBV11-2,.,CASSPETDTQYF,TGTGCCAGCAGCCCAGAAACAGATACGCAGTATTTT
TRBJ1-5,TRBD1,TRBV19,.,CACRQGSSNQPQHF,TGTGCCTGTAGACAGGGGAGTAGCAATCAGCCCCAGCATTTT
TRBJ2-7,.,TRBV18,.,CASSPGTGSSYEQYF,TGTGCCAGCTCACCAGGCACAGGGAGCTCCTACGAGCAGTACTTC
TRBJ1-2,.,TRBV6-5,.,CASASGAGSGYGYTF,TGTGCCAGCGCATCAGGGGCTGGGTCAGGCTATGGCTACACCTTC
TRBJ1-1,.,TRBV5-8,.,CASSLAGEPGTEAFF,TGTGCCAGCAGCTTGGCAGGGGAGCCTGGCACTGAAGCTTTCTTT
TRBJ1-2,.,TRBV27,.,CASSQGTRGYGGYTF,TGTGCCAGCAGCCAAGGTACGAGGGGGTATGGCGGCTACACCTTC
TRBJ1-1,TRBD1,TRBV2,.,CATTSRQGRVAEAFF,TGTGCCACAACCTCGCGACAGGGGAGGGTGGCTGAAGCTTTCTTT
TRBJ1-1,.,TRBV7-3,.,CASSLQPGGLAEAFF,TGTGCCAGCAGCTTACAACCGGGGGGCCTAGCTGAAGCTTTCTTT